A single sample is the source of the 26 T cell receptor beta chains below, sequenced in a study of blood T cell repertoires in COVID-19. Repertoires were generated with immunoSEQ multiplex PCR, while TCRdb's copy carries only in-frame clones and drops some. The sample includes about 120,000 clones, 71% of them seen just once. Sequenced input: peripheral blood. The receptors shown here come from a human donor with acute or convalescent COVID-19. The donor label of this sample is uncertain.

The V and J genes are TRBV18 and TRBJ1-2; 10 positions agree with TRBD1. V was clipped by 4 bases and J by 3 bases; unmatched bases: 2. CDR1 and CDR2 (germline): KGHSH, LQKENI. The CDR3 runs to 14 residues. The CDR3 coding sequence is TGTGCCAGCTCACGACAGGGGGCGGACTATGGCTACACCTTC. Translated: CASSRQGADYGYTF.

CDR3 residues: CASSADRVNSPLHF. The CDR3 nucleotides read TGTGCCAGCAGTGCGGACAGGGTGAATTCACCCCTCCACTTT. J is TRBJ1-6 and V is TRBV27, with 8 bases fitting TRBD1. CDR3 length equals 14 residues. Germline V gene lookup returns CDR1 MNHEY and CDR2 SMNVEV (reference sequence). V lost 5 bases to trimming and J lost 7 bases; unmatched junction nucleotides: 4.

This clone was seen a single time. J is TRBJ1-5 and V is TRBV28, with D uncertain. This CDR3 comprises 12 residues. Looked up from germline, CDR1 is MDHEN and CDR2 is SYDVKM. The V end lost 6 bases, the J end lost 11 bases, and 14 bases lay between the germline ends. The CDR3 sequence is CASSDRDWAQHF. In DNA, the CDR3 is TGTGCCAGCAGCGACCGGGATTGGGCCCAGCATTTT.

The rearrangement uses TRBV19 and TRBJ2-5, with D possibly being TRBD2 (6 bases). Germline loops: CDR1 LNHDA, CDR2 SQIVND (reference sequence). This CDR3 spans 15 amino acids. Trimming took 2 bases from V and 2 from J, leaving 12 bases between them. The CDR3 sequence: CASSIMAGPQETQYF. The CDR3 nucleotides read TGTGCCAGTAGTATAATGGCGGGACCGCAAGAGACCCAGTACTTC.

The J gene is TRBJ2-5, the V gene TRBV4-1; TRBD2 agrees at 8 bases. V gave up 4 bases and J gave up 1 base; unmatched junction bases: 11. This CDR3 comprises 17 residues. Germline V gives CDR1 MGHRA, CDR2 YSYEKL. CDR3 loop: CASSPFVAGGGQETQYF. For the CDR3, the DNA is TGCGCCAGCAGCCCTTTTGTGGCGGGGGGAGGCCAAGAGACCCAGTACTTC.

A single count supports this clone. V and J are TRBV27 and TRBJ2-7; possible D gene TRBD2, 5 bases. CDR3 length: 15 residues. The germline CDR1 and CDR2 sequences are MNHEY and SMNVEV (reference sequence). Trimming took 6 bases from V and 4 from J, leaving 19 bases between them. The CDR3 here is CASRRLDSNVYEQYF. The CDR3 DNA reads TGTGCCAGCAGGCGGCTGGACTCAAATGTTTACGAGCAGTACTTC.

The genes are TRBV2 and TRBJ1-2; a weak D match, TRBD1 (6 bases). The CDR3 totals 15 residues. V was cut by 4 bases and J by 0 bases, with 12 bases left in between. Germline CDR1 and CDR2: SNHLY and FYNNEI. CDR3 amino acids: CASSARQVANYGYTF. The CDR3 nucleotides read TGTGCCAGCAGTGCCAGACAGGTAGCTAACTATGGCTACACCTTC.

This sequence joins TRBV24-1 and TRBJ2-2; weak D call: TRBD2 (5 bases). Trimming pared 6 bases from V and 0 bases from J, leaving 10 bases between. The V gene's germline CDR1 is KGHDR and CDR2 SFDVKD. This CDR3 comprises 15 residues. The CDR3, as DNA: TGTGCCACCAGTCGGCACGGGACGAACACCGGGGAGCTGTTTTTT. Its translation is CATSRHGTNTGELFF.

The rearrangement links TRBV9 to TRBJ2-5; the D is unclear. The CDR3 spans 15 residues. V lost 0 bases, J lost 2 bases, and 11 bases lay in between. Per the germline V gene, CDR1 is SGDLS and CDR2 is YYNGEE. CDR3 loop: CASSVDGPRQETQYF. The CDR3 coding sequence is TGTGCCAGCAGCGTAGACGGTCCAAGACAAGAGACCCAGTACTTC.

This clone has a count of ten or more. This chain links TRBV2 with TRBJ1-2, with D tentatively TRBD1 (6 bases). The CDR3 is 13 amino acids. Trimming pared 2 bases from V and 8 bases from J, leaving 12 bases between. Germline V gives CDR1 SNHLY, CDR2 FYNNEI. CDR3 region: CASSEQGSIGYTF. In nucleotides, the CDR3 is TGTGCCAGCAGTGAACAGGGGTCGATCGGCTACACCTTC.

This clone has a handful of counts. The chain uses TRBV10-2 and TRBJ2-5, with 7 positions matching TRBD2. CDR1 is WSHSY, CDR2 SAAADI, per germline. Losses at the gene ends were 6 bases for V and 1 base for J; bases not matched to a gene: 2. The CDR3 extends over 13 amino acids. CDR3 residues: CASRSGVQETQYF. CDR3 coding DNA: TGCGCCAGCAGGAGCGGGGTCCAAGAGACCCAGTACTTC.

This clone occurred once. The chain links TRBV7-2 to TRBJ1-2; 7 positions agree with TRBD1. The CDR3 covers 15 residues. V trimming: 1 base; J trimming: 8 bases; junction bases outside the gene matches: 10. Per the germline V gene, CDR1 is SGHTA and CDR2 is FQGNSA. The CDR3 spells CASSLGQGGREGYTF. Written as DNA, the CDR3 is TGTGCCAGCAGCTTAGGGCAGGGGGGTAGGGAAGGCTACACCTTC. Complete variable domain (other parts from reference TRBV7-2 and TRBJ1-2): GAGVSQSPSNKVTEKGKDVELRCDPISGHTALYWYRQSLGQGLEFLIYFQGNSAPDKSGLPSDRFSAERTGGSVSTLTIQRTQQEDSAVYLCASSLGQGGREGYTFGSGTRLTVV.

The chain recombines TRBV7-9 with TRBJ1-4; no clear D gene. CDR3 size: 12 residues. Germline values: CDR1 SEHNR, CDR2 FQNEAQ (reference sequence). The V end was cut by 3 bases, the J end by 7 bases, with 6 bases between. CDR3 sequence: CASSLNSEKLFF. The CDR3, as DNA: TGTGCCAGCAGCTTGAACAGTGAAAAACTGTTTTTT.

This clone appeared a few times. V and J are TRBV4-1 and TRBJ2-2; D is possibly TRBD2 (6 bases). Trimming cost V 2 bases and J 2 bases, with 12 bases left between them. Germline assignment: CDR1 MGHRA and CDR2 YSYEKL. This CDR3 spans 16 amino acids. The CDR3 nucleotides read TGCGCCAGCAGCCAATTCCGGGGGAGAAACACCGGGGAGCTGTTTTTT. Its translation: CASSQFRGRNTGELFF.

This clone came up a few times. The rearrangement links TRBV29-1 to TRBJ2-7, with 7 bases lining up with TRBD1. Per germline, CDR1 SQVTM and CDR2 ANQGSEA. The V gene end was trimmed by 5 bases and the J gene end by 4 bases; junction bases not matched to a gene: 5. The CDR3 loop spans 12 amino acids. The chain's CDR3 is CSVSRGKYEQYF. The CDR3 bases are TGCAGCGTTTCCAGGGGGAAATACGAGCAGTACTTC.

The chain has TRBV11-2 and TRBJ2-2; TRBD1 matches 7 bases. Germline V lookup: CDR1 SGHAT, CDR2 FQNNGV. The V segment lost 5 bases and the J segment 6 bases; nucleotides outside the gene matches: 9. The CDR3 length is 15 residues. The CDR3 DNA sequence: TGTGCCAGCAGCCGCGACAGGGCCTGGGCCGGGGAGCTGTTTTTT. Protein: CASSRDRAWAGELFF.

The chain is built from TRBV7-2 and TRBJ2-7; D is ambiguous. Per germline, CDR1 SGHTA and CDR2 FQGNSA. CDR3 length equals 12 residues. Trimming took 2 bases from V and 5 from J, leaving 7 bases between them. The CDR3 nucleotides read TGTGCCAGCAGCTTACTGGGCAACGAGCAGTACTTC. This codes for CASSLLGNEQYF.

This clone appeared a few times. This chain uses TRBV18 with TRBJ1-1, with 8 bases identical to TRBD1. Unmatched junction bases numbered 7, after V lost 6 bases and J lost 4 bases. The germline V gene has CDR1 KGHSH and CDR2 LQKENI. The CDR3 has 14 residues. As DNA, the CDR3 is TGTGCCAGCTCTCAACAGGGGGTGAGCACTGAAGCTTTCTTT. Protein: CASSQQGVSTEAFF.

The chain uses TRBV6-1 and TRBJ2-3; TRBD2 agrees at 15 bases. CDR1 and CDR2 (germline): MNHNS, SASEGT. The V gene end was trimmed by 4 bases and the J gene end by 1 base; junction bases not matched to a gene: 12. This CDR3 has 20 residues. CDR3 residues: CASSGHLGLAGGRGTDTQYF. The CDR3 nucleotides read TGTGCCAGCAGTGGGCACCTCGGACTAGCGGGGGGGCGAGGCACAGATACGCAGTATTTT.

The rearrangement uses TRBV2 and TRBJ1-6; D possibly corresponds to TRBD1 (6 bases). CDR3 length equals 13 residues. Between the trimmed V and J ends, which lost 7 bases and 8 bases, there was a span of 12 bases. Germline CDR1 reads SNHLY; CDR2 reads FYNNEI. CDR3 sequence: CASIRTVDSPLHF. Here the CDR3 DNA reads TGTGCCAGCATCAGGACAGTGGATTCACCCCTCCACTTT.

The chain links TRBV30 to TRBJ1-3; 8 positions match TRBD1. The CDR3 spans 15 residues. V trimming: 3 bases; J trimming: 4 bases; junction bases outside the gene matches: 8. Looked up from germline, CDR1 is GTSNPN and CDR2 is SVGIG (reference sequence). CDR3 DNA sequence: TGTGCCTGGAGGGGCGGCAGGGGGCTCGGAAACACCATATATTTT. Amino acid sequence: CAWRGGRGLGNTIYF.

This chain joins TRBV29-1 and TRBJ1-1, with 7 nucleotides matching TRBD1. CDR1 is SQVTM and CDR2 is ANQGSEA in the germline V gene. The CDR3 loop spans 14 amino acids. The ends lost 7 bases at V and 7 bases at J; junction bases unmatched: 15. As DNA, the CDR3 is TGCAGCGCCGGATTATTCCAGGGGGAGATTGAAGCTTTCTTT. Translation gives CSAGLFQGEIEAFF. The whole variable domain, filled in from reference TRBV29-1 and TRBJ1-1, reads SAVISQKPSRDICQRGTSLTIQCQVDSQVTMMFWYRQQPGQSLTLIATANQGSEATYESGFVIDKFPISRPNLTFSTLTVSNMSPEDSSIYLCSAGLFQGEIEAFFGQGTRLTVV.

The J gene is TRBJ1-4, the V gene TRBV6-5; TRBD1 agrees at 8 bases. Trimming cost V 2 bases and J 8 bases; bases outside gene matches: 7. The CDR3 extends over 15 amino acids. Germline V gives CDR1 MNHEY, CDR2 SVGAGI. CDR3 residues: CASSYRQGKGEKLFF. CDR3 nucleotides: TGTGCCAGCAGTTACCGACAGGGGAAAGGAGAAAAACTGTTTTTT.

A single count supports this clone. Other nucleotide sequences from this sample produce the same CDR3. The rearrangement joins TRBV2 to TRBJ1-3; maybe TRBD1 (5 bases). Trimming took 7 bases from V and 0 from J, leaving 13 bases between them. The CDR3 extends over 15 amino acids. Germline V gene lookup returns CDR1 SNHLY and CDR2 FYNNEI. The CDR3 is CASNPQGNSGNTIYF. In nucleotides, the CDR3 is TGTGCCAGCAACCCTCAGGGCAACTCTGGAAACACCATATATTTT.

In DNA, the CDR3 is TGCGCCATCTCAGGGGGGACAGGGCGGAGGGAGCTGTTTTTT. Translated: CAISGGTGRRELFF. V usage is TRBV10-2 and J usage is TRBJ2-2; 9 nucleotides align to TRBD1. Germline values: CDR1 WSHSY, CDR2 SAAADI. The CDR3 sequence is 14 residues long. J was trimmed by 9 bases and V by 10 bases; bases with no gene match: 12.

This sequence joins TRBV18 and TRBJ2-3; TRBD2 matches at 8 bases. Per germline, CDR1 KGHSH and CDR2 LQKENI. With 3 bases clipped from V and 0 bases from J, the junction kept 2 bases outside the gene matches. CDR3 length: 15 amino acids. This CDR3 is CASSPGLGSTDTQYF. As DNA, the CDR3 is TGTGCCAGCTCACCGGGACTAGGGAGCACAGATACGCAGTATTTT.